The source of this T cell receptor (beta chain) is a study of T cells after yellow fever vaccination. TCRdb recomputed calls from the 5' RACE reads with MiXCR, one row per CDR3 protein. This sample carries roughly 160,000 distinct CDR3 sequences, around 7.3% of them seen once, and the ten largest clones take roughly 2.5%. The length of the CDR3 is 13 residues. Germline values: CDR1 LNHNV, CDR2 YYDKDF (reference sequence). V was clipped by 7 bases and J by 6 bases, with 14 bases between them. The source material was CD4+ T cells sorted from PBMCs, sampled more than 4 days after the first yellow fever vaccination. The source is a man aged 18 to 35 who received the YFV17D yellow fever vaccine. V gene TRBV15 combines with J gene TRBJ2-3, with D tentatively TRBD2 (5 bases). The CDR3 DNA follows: TGTGCCACCACGCCGGGCGGGCTGGATACGCAGTATTTT. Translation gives CATTPGGLDTQYF.